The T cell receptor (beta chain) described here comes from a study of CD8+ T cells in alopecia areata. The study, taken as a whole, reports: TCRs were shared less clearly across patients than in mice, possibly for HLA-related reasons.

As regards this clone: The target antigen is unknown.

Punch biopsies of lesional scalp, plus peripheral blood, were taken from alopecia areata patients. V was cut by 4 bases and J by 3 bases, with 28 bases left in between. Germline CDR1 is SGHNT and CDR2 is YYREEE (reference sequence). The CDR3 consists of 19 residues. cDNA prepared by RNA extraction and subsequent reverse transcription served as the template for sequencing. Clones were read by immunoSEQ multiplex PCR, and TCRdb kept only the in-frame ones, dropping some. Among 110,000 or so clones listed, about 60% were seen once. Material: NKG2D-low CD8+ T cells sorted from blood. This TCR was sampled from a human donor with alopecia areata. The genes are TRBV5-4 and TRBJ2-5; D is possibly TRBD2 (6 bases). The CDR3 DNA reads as TGTGCCAGCAGCGGGAACGACCGATTTACCCGGGACTCCAAAGAGACCCAGTACTTC. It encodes CASSGNDRFTRDSKETQYF.